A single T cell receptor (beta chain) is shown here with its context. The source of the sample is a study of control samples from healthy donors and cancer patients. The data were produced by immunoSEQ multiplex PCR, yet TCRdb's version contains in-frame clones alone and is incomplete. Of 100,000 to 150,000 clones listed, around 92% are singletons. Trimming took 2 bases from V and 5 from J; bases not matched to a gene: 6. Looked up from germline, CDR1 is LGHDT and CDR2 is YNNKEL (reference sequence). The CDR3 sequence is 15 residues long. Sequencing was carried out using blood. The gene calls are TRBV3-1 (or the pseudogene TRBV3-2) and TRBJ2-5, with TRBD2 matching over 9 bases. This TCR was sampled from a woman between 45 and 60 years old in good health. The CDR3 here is CASSQWTSEKETQYF. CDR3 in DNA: TGTGCCAGCAGCCAATGGACTAGCGAGAAGGAGACCCAGTACTTC.